These T cell receptor beta chains were read from a single sample in a study of cytomegalovirus exposure and HLA in healthy donors. Profiling relied on immunoSEQ multiplex PCR, and the TCRdb table lists in-frame clones only, not all of them. The table shows tens of thousands of clones, with roughly 70% occurring only once. Sample: PBMCs. These receptors were obtained from a man aged 25-45 years in good health and CMV-seronegative. Each CDR3 is given with its conserved first and last residue. D genes are given only for firm matches. Where a row states a size, it is once, few, many or the class of an expanded clone; other rows omit it.

cdr3_nt cdr3_aa d_call j_call clone_size v_call
TGTGCCATCAGTGAAGGGACAGGGGGCTTCACTAAACATTCACCCCTCCACTTT CAISEGTGGFTKHSPLHF TRBD1 TRBJ1-6 . TRBV10-3
TGTGCCAGCAGCGTAGCGAGCCGGACAGGGGGCACCCATGGCTACACCTTC CASSVASRTGGTHGYTF TRBD1 TRBJ1-2 . TRBV9
TGTGCCAGCAGTGATACGGGACCCCAGCATTTT CASSDTGPQHF . TRBJ1-5 . TRBV2
TGCAGTGCCGTGACAGGGAATGGCTACACCTTC CSAVTGNGYTF TRBD1 TRBJ1-2 . TRBV20-1
TGTGCCAGCAGCGTAGCTACCCGGGACAAGTCCTTCCATGAGCAGTTCTTC CASSVATRDKSFHEQFF . TRBJ2-1 . TRBV9
TGTGCCAGCAGTACCGGGACAACGCCCCAAGAGACCCAGTACTTC CASSTGTTPQETQYF . TRBJ2-5 . TRBV27
TGTGCCTGGAGTGTAGGGGGTGAAAAACTGTTTTTT CAWSVGGEKLFF . TRBJ1-4 once TRBV30
TGTGCCAGCAGCCCGGTGGGCATTCCCGGTGAAAAACTGTTTTTT CASSPVGIPGEKLFF . TRBJ1-4 few TRBV5-5
TGCGCCAGCAGCGAGGCAGCCGGCACCGGGGAGCTGTTTTTT CASSEAAGTGELFF . TRBJ2-2 . TRBV5-1
TGTGCCAGCAGCTTGACTCAACGGGGTCAGCCCCAGCATTTT CASSLTQRGQPQHF . TRBJ1-5 few TRBV5-5
TGTGCCAGCAGTTTAGTTGGGGGGAATCAGCCCCAGCATTTT CASSLVGGNQPQHF . TRBJ1-5 . TRBV27
TGCAGCGTTGAGGGACTAGCGAGCAACAATGAGCAGTTCTTC CSVEGLASNNEQFF TRBD2 TRBJ2-1 . TRBV29-1
TGTGCCAGCAGTGGAGGACAGGGGGCGTTGGGCTACGAGCAGTACTTC CASSGGQGALGYEQYF TRBD1 TRBJ2-7 . TRBV6-6
TGTGCCAGCAGCTTAGTCGCGGGCATGAACACTGAAGCTTTCTTT CASSLVAGMNTEAFF . TRBJ1-1 . TRBV7-9
TGCGCCAGCAGCCAGGAGGGTGGGCGTACTGAAGCTTTCTTT CASSQEGGRTEAFF . TRBJ1-1 . TRBV4-3
TGTGCCAGCAGTTACTTAGGGGGTGGCTACACCTTC CASSYLGGGYTF . TRBJ1-2 . TRBV6-6
TGTGCCAGCAGTATAGCGGGGGGCTACACCGGGGAGCTGTTTTTT CASSIAGGYTGELFF TRBD2 TRBJ2-2 . TRBV6-5
TGTGCCAGCAGTGAAATTGGGGACAGAGAAGCTTTCTTT CASSEIGDREAFF TRBD1 TRBJ1-1 few TRBV6-1
TGTGCCAGCTCACCCCCCGGGCGCGCGGGTGCTGGCTACACCTTC CASSPPGRAGAGYTF . TRBJ1-2 few TRBV18
TGTGCCAGCGGCTGGACACCAACTAATGAAAAACTGTTTTTT CASGWTPTNEKLFF . TRBJ1-4 few TRBV27
TGTGCCAGCAGCCAGACTAGCGGCTACGAGCAGTACTTC CASSQTSGYEQYF TRBD2 TRBJ2-7 . TRBV7-9
TGTGCCAGCAGCTTACGACTAGAAACCGGGGAGCTGTTTTTT CASSLRLETGELFF . TRBJ2-2 . TRBV7-3
TGCGCCAGCAGCCCGGGAGTCCATGGCTACACCTTC CASSPGVHGYTF . TRBJ1-2 . TRBV5-1
TGTGCCAGCAGTGACAGGGGGTACGACGAGCAGTACTTC CASSDRGYDEQYF TRBD1 TRBJ2-7 . TRBV6-6
TGTGCCAGCAGCTTGGTAGCGGGGGCCTACGAGCAGTACTTC CASSLVAGAYEQYF TRBD2 TRBJ2-7 . TRBV7-3
TGTGCCAGCAGCTCCCGGACAGGTATTTACGAGCAGTACTTC CASSSRTGIYEQYF TRBD1 TRBJ2-7 . TRBV7-8
TGTGCCAGCAGTTACCGGACTGGACAGGGGCGATCCTACGAGCAGTACTTC CASSYRTGQGRSYEQYF TRBD1 TRBJ2-7 . TRBV7-2
TGTGCCAGCTCACCAGCAGGATACACTGAAGCTTTCTTT CASSPAGYTEAFF . TRBJ1-1 . TRBV18
TGTGCCAGCAGTTTATCCGGCGGGGATCAGCCCCAGCATTTT CASSLSGGDQPQHF . TRBJ1-5 . TRBV27
TGTGCCAGCAGGCGATCAGGGGCAGGAGAAGAAAAACTGTTTTTT CASRRSGAGEEKLFF . TRBJ1-4 . TRBV28
TGTGCCTGGAACGAGGGGGCCAATCAGCCCCAGCATTTT CAWNEGANQPQHF TRBD1 TRBJ1-5 . TRBV30
TGTGCCAGCAGACCTGACAGGGCCACAGATACGCAGTATTTT CASRPDRATDTQYF TRBD1 TRBJ2-3 . TRBV19
TGTGCCAGCAGTCCCAATAGCAATCAGCCCCAGCATTTT CASSPNSNQPQHF . TRBJ1-5 . TRBV6-4
TGTGCCACCAGCAGGAGGGGGCAGTATGGCTACACCTTC CATSRRGQYGYTF TRBD1 TRBJ1-2 . TRBV15
TGTGCCAGCAGCCAGGCACGGGGGGTTGGGGCCAACGTCCTGACTTTC CASSQARGVGANVLTF TRBD2 TRBJ2-6 . TRBV14
TGTGCCAGCAGTTTTCAGGGAAACTACAATGAGCAGTTCTTC CASSFQGNYNEQFF . TRBJ2-1 . TRBV27
TGTGCCAGCAGCGCCAGACAGGGCGGCACAGATACGCAGTATTTT CASSARQGGTDTQYF TRBD1 TRBJ2-3 once TRBV7-2
TGTGCCAGCAGCTTAGAAGCGAGATTGAACACTGAAGCTTTCTTT CASSLEARLNTEAFF . TRBJ1-1 . TRBV7-3
TGTGCCAGCAGCTTACAGTTAGCGGGAGCGGATACGCAGTATTTT CASSLQLAGADTQYF TRBD2 TRBJ2-3 few TRBV7-9
TGCGCCAGCATCGGGACAGGGAACACTGAAGCTTTCTTT CASIGTGNTEAFF TRBD1 TRBJ1-1 few TRBV5-1
TGTGCCAGCAGTTTCCCTCTAGAACTCTCCTACGAGCAGTACTTC CASSFPLELSYEQYF . TRBJ2-7 . TRBV28
TGCAGCGTTCACAGGGGCTGGGATGAGCAGTTCTTC CSVHRGWDEQFF TRBD1 TRBJ2-1 once TRBV29-1
TGCGCCAGCAGCTTGGCAGGGACAGGGAACACTGAAGCTTTCTTT CASSLAGTGNTEAFF TRBD1 TRBJ1-1 . TRBV5-1
TGCAGCGTTGTACAGGGTTCTGAAGCTTTCTTT CSVVQGSEAFF . TRBJ1-1 . TRBV29-1
TGCAGCGTCGGAGAGACAGTCCCTGGAGCTTTCTTT CSVGETVPGAFF . TRBJ1-1 few TRBV29-1
TGTGCCAGCAGCCAAGGCGTGAGGGGGGGGACTGAAGCTTTCTTT CASSQGVRGGTEAFF . TRBJ1-1 . TRBV14
TGTGCCAGCAGCGCTGACATCCCGGGGACTGAAGCTTTCTTT CASSADIPGTEAFF . TRBJ1-1 . TRBV5-6
TGTGCCAGTAGTCGCAGGGACTACGGTGGCTACACCTTC CASSRRDYGGYTF . TRBJ1-2 . TRBV19
TGTGCCAGCAGCTTACCGGGACAGGAAGCTTTCTTT CASSLPGQEAFF TRBD1 TRBJ1-1 . TRBV7-3
TGTGCCAGCAGCTCCGGACAGGGTTACGAGCAGTACTTC CASSSGQGYEQYF TRBD1 TRBJ2-7 . TRBV11-3
TGTGCCAGCAAACTAGCGGGAGGAGCCTACGAGCAGTACTTC CASKLAGGAYEQYF TRBD2 TRBJ2-7 . TRBV28
TGCGCCAGCAGCCAAGTCAGGACTGAAGCCTACGAGCAGTACTTC CASSQVRTEAYEQYF . TRBJ2-7 . TRBV4-1
TGTGCCAGCAGCCTAGGGGGACAGGGGGGTGAAAAACTGTTTTTT CASSLGGQGGEKLFF TRBD1 TRBJ1-4 few TRBV28
TGTGCCAGCAGTACACAGGGGAACTCTGGAAACACCATATATTTT CASSTQGNSGNTIYF TRBD1 TRBJ1-3 . TRBV27
TGCGCCAGCAGCTTTCTGACAGGGGGGAACTACGAGCAGTACTTC CASSFLTGGNYEQYF TRBD1 TRBJ2-7 . TRBV5-1
TGTGCCAGCAGTCCGAGGGGGGGGGACTATGGCTACCCCTTC CASSPRGGDYGYPF . TRBJ1-2 . TRBV6-5
TGCGCCAGCAGCCAAGCCCCGGGGACTAGGGCCGGGGAGCTGTTTTTT CASSQAPGTRAGELFF TRBD2 TRBJ2-2 few TRBV4-1
TGTGCCAGCAGAGACAACCCGGGACAAGTCTATGGCTACACCTTC CASRDNPGQVYGYTF . TRBJ1-2 . TRBV6-5
TGTGCCAGCACCCCGTTAGACTCCAAAAACATTCAGTACTTC CASTPLDSKNIQYF . TRBJ2-4 few TRBV27